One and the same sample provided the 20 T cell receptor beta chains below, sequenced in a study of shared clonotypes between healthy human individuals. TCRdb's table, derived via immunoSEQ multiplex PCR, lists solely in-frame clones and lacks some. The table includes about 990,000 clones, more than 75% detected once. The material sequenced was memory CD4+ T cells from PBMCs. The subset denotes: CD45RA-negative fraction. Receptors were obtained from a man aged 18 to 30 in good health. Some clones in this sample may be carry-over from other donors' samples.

The CDR3 region has the DNA TGTGCCAGCAGTTGGACAGGGGGAGAGACCCAGTACTTC. This codes for CASSWTGGETQYF. The rearrangement uses TRBV5-4 and TRBJ2-5; 10 nucleotides line up with TRBD1. Trimming removed 5 bases from V and 4 bases from J; junction bases left unmatched: 2. CDR3 length: 13 amino acids. CDR1 and CDR2 (germline): SGHNT, YYREEE (reference sequence).

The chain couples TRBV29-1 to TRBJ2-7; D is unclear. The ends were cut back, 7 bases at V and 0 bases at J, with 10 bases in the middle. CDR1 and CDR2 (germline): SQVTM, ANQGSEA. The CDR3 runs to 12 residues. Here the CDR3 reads CSASTPSYEQYF. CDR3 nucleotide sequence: TGCAGCGCCTCGACACCCTCCTACGAGCAGTACTTC.

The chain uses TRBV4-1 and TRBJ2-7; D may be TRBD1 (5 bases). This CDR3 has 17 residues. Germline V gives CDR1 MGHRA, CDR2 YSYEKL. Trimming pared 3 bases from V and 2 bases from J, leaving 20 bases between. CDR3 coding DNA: TGCGCCAGCAGCCACGCACTGGATCCCAGGGAAACCTACGAGCAGTACTTC. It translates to CASSHALDPRETYEQYF.

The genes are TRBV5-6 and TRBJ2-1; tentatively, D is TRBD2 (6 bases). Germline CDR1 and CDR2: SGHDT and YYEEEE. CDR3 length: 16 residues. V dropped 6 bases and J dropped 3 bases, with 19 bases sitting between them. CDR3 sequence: CASIVWGRTIYNEQFF. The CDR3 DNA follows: TGTGCCAGCATCGTCTGGGGACGGACTATCTACAATGAGCAGTTCTTC.

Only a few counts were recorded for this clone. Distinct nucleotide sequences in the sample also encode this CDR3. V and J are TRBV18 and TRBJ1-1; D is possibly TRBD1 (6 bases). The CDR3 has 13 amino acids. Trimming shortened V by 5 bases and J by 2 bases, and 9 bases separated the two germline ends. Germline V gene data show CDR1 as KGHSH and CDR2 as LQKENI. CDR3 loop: CASSSDRNTEAFF. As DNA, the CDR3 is TGTGCCAGCTCATCGGACAGAAACACTGAAGCTTTCTTT.

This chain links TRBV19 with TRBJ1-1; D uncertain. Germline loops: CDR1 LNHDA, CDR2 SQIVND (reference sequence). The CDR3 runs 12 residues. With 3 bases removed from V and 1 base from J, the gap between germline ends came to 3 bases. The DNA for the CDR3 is TGTGCCAGTAGTATGCCGAACACTGAAGCTTTCTTT. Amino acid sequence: CASSMPNTEAFF.

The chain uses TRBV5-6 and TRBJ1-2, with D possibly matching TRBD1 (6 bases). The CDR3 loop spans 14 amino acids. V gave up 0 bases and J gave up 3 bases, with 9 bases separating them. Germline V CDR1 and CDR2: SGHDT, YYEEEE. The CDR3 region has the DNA TGTGCCAGCAGCTTGGGCCGGGGGCACTATGGCTACACCTTC. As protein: CASSLGRGHYGYTF.

Written as DNA, the CDR3 is TGTGCCACCAGCAGAGTAGCGTGGAGAGAGACCCAGTACTTC. Residues: CATSRVAWRETQYF. V and J are TRBV15 and TRBJ2-5; maybe TRBD2 (5 bases). The V end was cut by 1 base, the J end by 4 bases, with 10 bases between. The V gene's germline CDR1 is LNHNV and CDR2 YYDKDF (reference sequence). The CDR3 spans 14 residues.

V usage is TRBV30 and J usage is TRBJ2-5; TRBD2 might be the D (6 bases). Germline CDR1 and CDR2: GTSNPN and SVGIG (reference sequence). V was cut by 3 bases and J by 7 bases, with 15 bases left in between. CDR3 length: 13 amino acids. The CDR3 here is CAWSLHKGGTQYF. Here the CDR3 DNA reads TGTGCCTGGAGCCTTCATAAGGGAGGGACCCAGTACTTC.

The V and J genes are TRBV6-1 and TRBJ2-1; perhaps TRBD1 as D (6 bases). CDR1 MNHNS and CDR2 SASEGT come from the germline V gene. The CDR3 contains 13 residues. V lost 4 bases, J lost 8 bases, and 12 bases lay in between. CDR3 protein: CASSGFGGYEQFF. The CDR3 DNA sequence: TGTGCCAGCAGTGGTTTTGGGGGCTATGAGCAGTTCTTC.

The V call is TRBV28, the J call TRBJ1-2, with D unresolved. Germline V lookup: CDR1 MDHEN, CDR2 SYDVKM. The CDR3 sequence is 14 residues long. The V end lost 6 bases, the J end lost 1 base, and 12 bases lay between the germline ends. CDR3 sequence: CASSQEAFNYGYTF. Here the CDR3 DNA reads TGTGCCAGCAGCCAGGAGGCTTTTAACTATGGCTACACCTTC.

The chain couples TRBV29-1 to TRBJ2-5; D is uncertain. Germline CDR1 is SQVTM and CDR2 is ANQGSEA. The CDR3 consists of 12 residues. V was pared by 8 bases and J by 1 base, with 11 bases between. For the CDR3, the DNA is TGCAGCTCATCTCGAACCCAAGAGACCCAGTACTTC. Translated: CSSSRTQETQYF.

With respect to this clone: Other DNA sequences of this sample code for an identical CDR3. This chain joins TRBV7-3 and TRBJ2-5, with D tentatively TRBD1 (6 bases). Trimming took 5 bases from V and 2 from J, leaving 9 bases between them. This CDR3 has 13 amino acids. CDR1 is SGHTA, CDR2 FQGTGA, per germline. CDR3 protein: CASSRTAQETQYF. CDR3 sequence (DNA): TGTGCCAGCAGCAGGACAGCTCAAGAGACCCAGTACTTC.

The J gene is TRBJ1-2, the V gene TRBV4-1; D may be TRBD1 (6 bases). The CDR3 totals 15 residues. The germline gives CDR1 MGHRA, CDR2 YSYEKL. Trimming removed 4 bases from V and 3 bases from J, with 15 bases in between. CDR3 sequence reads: CASSRPERGDYGYTF. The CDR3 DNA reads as TGCGCCAGCAGCCGCCCAGAAAGGGGGGACTATGGCTACACCTTC.

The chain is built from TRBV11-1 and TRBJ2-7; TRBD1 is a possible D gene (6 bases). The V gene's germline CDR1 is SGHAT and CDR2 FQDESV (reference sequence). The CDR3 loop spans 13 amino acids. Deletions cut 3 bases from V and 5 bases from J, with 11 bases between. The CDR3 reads CASSFGRGNEQYF. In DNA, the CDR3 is TGTGCCAGCAGCTTCGGCAGGGGTAACGAGCAGTACTTC.

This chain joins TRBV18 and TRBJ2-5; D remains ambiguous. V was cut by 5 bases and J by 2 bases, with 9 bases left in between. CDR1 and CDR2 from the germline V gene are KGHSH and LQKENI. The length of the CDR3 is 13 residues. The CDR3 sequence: CASSVVPQETQYF. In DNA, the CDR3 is TGTGCCAGCTCAGTGGTCCCACAAGAGACCCAGTACTTC.

This chain's CDR3 is CAISERTDYGYTF. CDR3 DNA: TGTGCCATCAGTGAGAGGACGGACTATGGCTACACCTTC. The chain carries TRBV10-3 and TRBJ1-2; no clear D. Trimming cost V 2 bases and J 3 bases, with 7 bases left between them. The CDR3 totals 13 residues. Germline V gives CDR1 ENHRY, CDR2 SYGVKD.

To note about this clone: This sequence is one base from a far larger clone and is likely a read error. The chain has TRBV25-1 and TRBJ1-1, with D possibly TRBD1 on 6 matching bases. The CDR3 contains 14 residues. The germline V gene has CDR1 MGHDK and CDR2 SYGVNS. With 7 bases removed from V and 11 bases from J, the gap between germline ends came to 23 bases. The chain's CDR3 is CASKDWQGHEAAFF. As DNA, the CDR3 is TGTGCCAGCAAAGACTGGCAGGGGCACGAGGCTGCTTTCTTT.

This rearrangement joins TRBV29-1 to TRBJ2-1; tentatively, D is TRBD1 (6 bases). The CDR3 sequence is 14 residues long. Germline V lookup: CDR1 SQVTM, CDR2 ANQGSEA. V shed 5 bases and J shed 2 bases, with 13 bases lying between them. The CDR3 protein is CSVLIRGTYNEQFF. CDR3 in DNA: TGCAGCGTTTTAATCAGGGGAACCTACAATGAGCAGTTCTTC.

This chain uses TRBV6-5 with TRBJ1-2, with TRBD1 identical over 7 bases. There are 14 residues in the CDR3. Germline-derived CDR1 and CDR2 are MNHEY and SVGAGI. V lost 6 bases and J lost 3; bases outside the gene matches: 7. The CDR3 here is CASRGTGVDYGYTF. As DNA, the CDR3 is TGTGCCAGCAGGGGAACAGGGGTGGACTATGGCTACACCTTC.